What follows are 28 T cell receptor beta chains derived from one specimen sequenced in a study of beta chain features in type 1 diabetes. Investigators reverse transcribed all isolated RNA, so they sequenced expressed TCRB transcripts. Profiled with immunoSEQ multiplex PCR; TCRdb holds only in-frame clones, not every one. Of approximately 170,000 clones listed, roughly 9.1% are singletons. Sample: central memory CD4+ T cells from blood. The receptors shown here come from a woman aged 18-29 years in good health.

This clone has more than one count but fewer than ten. V usage is TRBV6-1 and J usage is TRBJ1-6; 9 nucleotides agree with TRBD1. Germline V gene lookup returns CDR1 MNHNS and CDR2 SASEGT. The ends lost 5 bases at V and 13 bases at J; junction bases unmatched: 6. This CDR3 has 13 residues. This chain's CDR3 is CASSSGQGLPLHF. The CDR3 DNA sequence: TGTGCCAGCAGTTCGGGACAGGGTCTTCCCCTCCACTTT.

The gene calls are TRBV25-1 and TRBJ2-5; no firm D call. V shed 4 bases and J shed 4 bases, with 13 bases lying between them. This CDR3 has 14 residues. The germline gives CDR1 MGHDK, CDR2 SYGVNS. The DNA of the CDR3 is TGTGCCAGCAGTGTACCGGCCAGAGGAGAGACCCAGTACTTC. It specifies CASSVPARGETQYF.

The chain uses TRBV7-9 and TRBJ1-3; D unclear. The CDR3 is 16 amino acids. CDR1 is SEHNR, CDR2 FQNEAQ, per germline (reference sequence). The ends were cut back, 1 base at V and 0 bases at J, with 10 bases in the middle. The CDR3 sequence: CASSLGSTSSGNTIYF. CDR3 sequence (DNA): TGTGCCAGCAGCTTAGGGTCCACCAGCTCTGGAAACACCATATATTTT.

This clone was seen a handful of times. The V and J genes are TRBV7-2 and TRBJ2-1; a possible D gene is TRBD2 (6 bases). V lost 5 bases and J 10 bases, leaving 12 bases between the germline ends. The CDR3 totals 12 residues. CDR1 and CDR2 (germline): SGHTA, FQGNSA. CDR3 protein: CASSPTLAEQFF. DNA for the CDR3: TGTGCCAGCAGCCCCACGCTAGCGGAGCAGTTCTTC.

The J gene is TRBJ1-5, the V gene TRBV18; a possible D gene is TRBD1 (6 bases). Per the germline V gene, CDR1 is KGHSH and CDR2 is LQKENI. Between the trimmed V and J ends, which lost 6 bases and 4 bases, there was a span of 10 bases. There are 13 residues in the CDR3. In nucleotides, the CDR3 is TGTGCCAGCTCCCAGGACAGTAATCAGCCCCAGCATTTT. It specifies CASSQDSNQPQHF.

This clone was found a few times. The V gene is TRBV2, the J gene TRBJ2-1, with a weak D call TRBD1 (6 bases). V was clipped by 2 bases and J by 5 bases, with 7 bases between them. The CDR3 length is 13 residues. Germline CDR1 and CDR2: SNHLY and FYNNEI. The chain's CDR3 is CASSEQGNNEQFF. CDR3 nucleotides: TGTGCCAGCAGTGAACAGGGGAACAATGAGCAGTTCTTC.

Only a few counts were recorded for this clone. The rearrangement joins TRBV4-1 to TRBJ1-1, with TRBD1 matching 9 bases. The CDR3 extends over 18 amino acids. With 5 bases clipped from V and 1 base from J, the junction kept 14 bases outside the gene matches. Germline V gene data show CDR1 as MGHRA and CDR2 as YSYEKL. The CDR3 coding sequence is TGCGCCAGCAGCTACGGTCTGGCGACAGGGGGGAAGAACACTGAAGCTTTCTTT. It yields the protein CASSYGLATGGKNTEAFF.

In this sample, this clone turned up a few times. The chain recombines TRBV11-3 with TRBJ2-7, with D maybe TRBD2 (6 bases). Gene TRBJ2-1 matches the end of the DNA better, so the J call may be wrong. This CDR3 comprises 15 residues. Germline V lookup: CDR1 SGHNT, CDR2 YENEEA. The CDR3 here is CASSLANSGNNEQFF. The CDR3, as DNA: TGTGCCAGCAGCTTAGCAAATAGCGGAAACAATGAGCAGTTCTTC.

Only a few counts were recorded for this clone. V usage is TRBV7-3 and J usage is TRBJ2-3; D is unresolved. The V end lost 5 bases, the J end lost 0 bases, and 3 bases lay between the germline ends. CDR3 length equals 12 residues. Germline V CDR1 and CDR2: SGHTA, FQGTGA. The CDR3, as DNA: TGTGCCAGCAGCCCGAGCACAGATACGCAGTATTTT. This translates into CASSPSTDTQYF.

CDR3 DNA sequence: TGTGCCAGCAGCCCCGCCGACAGGGGCCCGACCTACGAGCAGTACTTC. It translates to CASSPADRGPTYEQYF. The gene calls are TRBV4-2 and TRBJ2-7; 8 bases map to TRBD1. CDR3 size: 16 residues. V dropped 4 bases and J dropped 2; count of bases not matched to a gene: 10. The germline CDR1 and CDR2 sequences are LGHNA and YNFKEQ.

The gene calls are TRBV9 and TRBJ2-7, with 8 bases that match TRBD2. J was trimmed by 7 bases and V by 5 bases; bases with no gene match: 8. CDR3 length: 13 amino acids. Germline CDR1 is SGDLS and CDR2 is YYNGEE. CDR3 in DNA: TGTGCCAGCAGTCCGGGACTAGGGAGGGAGCAGTACTTC. It yields the protein CASSPGLGREQYF.

There are a few counts of this clone. The V gene is TRBV6-5, the J gene TRBJ1-2; D gene uncertain. The CDR3 is 14 residues long. Trimming took 2 bases from V and 3 from J, leaving 10 bases between them. The germline V gene has CDR1 MNHEY and CDR2 SVGAGI. This chain's CDR3 is CASSYRSRDYGYTF. DNA of the CDR3: TGTGCCAGCAGTTACCGAAGTCGGGACTATGGCTACACCTTC.

This clone has more than one count but fewer than ten. V usage is TRBV6-5 and J usage is TRBJ2-7, with 7 bases that match TRBD1. Germline CDR1 is MNHEY and CDR2 is SVGAGI. There are 14 residues in the CDR3. The V gene end was trimmed by 2 bases and the J gene end by 6 bases; junction bases not matched to a gene: 7. CDR3 sequence reads: CASSYRVQGSEQYF. DNA of the CDR3: TGTGCCAGCAGTTACCGAGTACAGGGGAGCGAGCAGTACTTC.

This clone was seen a few times. This chain uses TRBV30 with TRBJ2-1; 7 bases match TRBD2. This CDR3 is 18 amino acids long. Germline trimming cut 1 base from V and 1 base from J; bases unmatched to any gene: 13. Germline V lookup: CDR1 GTSNPN, CDR2 SVGIG (reference sequence). CDR3 residues: CAWSGTSAIVRSYNEQFF. The CDR3 coding sequence is TGTGCCTGGAGTGGTACTAGCGCGATAGTCCGTTCCTACAATGAGCAGTTCTTC. Drawing the rest from reference TRBV30 and TRBJ2-1, the complete variable domain is SQTIHQWPATLVQPVGSPLSLECTVEGTSNPNLYWYRQAAGRGLQLLFYSVGIGQISSEVPQNLSASRPQDRQFILSSKKLLLSDSGFYLCAWSGTSAIVRSYNEQFFGPGTRLTVL.

The chain couples TRBV14 to TRBJ2-2; tentatively, D is TRBD2 (6 bases). CDR1 is SGHDN, CDR2 FVKESK, per germline. The CDR3 covers 13 residues. V lost 5 bases to trimming and J lost 4 bases, with 8 bases between them. The CDR3 spells CASSVGGTGELFF. The CDR3 coding sequence is TGTGCCAGCAGCGTGGGGGGCACCGGGGAGCTGTTTTTT.

Turning to this clone: Other DNA sequences in the sample encode the same CDR3. The chain recombines TRBV7-9 with TRBJ1-2, with a tentative D call TRBD1 (6 bases). Germline V gives CDR1 SEHNR, CDR2 FQNEAQ (reference sequence). The length of the CDR3 is 13 residues. V was cut by 5 bases and J by 8 bases, with 15 bases left in between. The CDR3 DNA sequence: TGTGCCAGCAGCCTTGGGGGGGGCGTAGGCTACACCTTC. Translating it yields CASSLGGGVGYTF.

The V call is TRBV5-1, the J call TRBJ2-1; 11 bases match TRBD2. V shed 2 bases, J shed 9 bases, and the junction held 7 bases outside the gene matches. In germline, CDR1 is SGHRS, CDR2 YFSETQ. The CDR3 loop spans 15 amino acids. The CDR3 sequence: CASSFRLAGISEQFF. The CDR3 nucleotides are TGCGCCAGCAGCTTTCGACTAGCGGGAATAAGTGAGCAGTTCTTC.

The CDR3 coding sequence is TGCAGCGTTGGACGCACCGGGGCGGGGACTGAAGCTTTCTTT. As protein: CSVGRTGAGTEAFF. The chain employs TRBV29-1 and TRBJ1-1, with D perhaps matching TRBD1 (5 bases). V gave up 4 bases and J gave up 5 bases, with 17 bases separating them. The length of the CDR3 is 14 residues. Germline V CDR1 and CDR2: SQVTM, ANQGSEA.

The table lists this clone with a few counts. The CDR3, as DNA: TGTGCCAGCAGGTTAAAGGGACAGGGGCCTAACTATGGCTACACCTTC. Translated: CASRLKGQGPNYGYTF. The V gene is TRBV27, the J gene TRBJ1-2, with TRBD1 matching 10 bases. This CDR3 has 16 residues. Per germline, CDR1 MNHEY and CDR2 SMNVEV (reference sequence). The trim removed 6 bases at V and 0 bases at J, leaving 7 bases unmatched.

V gene TRBV27 combines with J gene TRBJ1-2; 8 nucleotides match TRBD1. With 6 bases clipped from V and 3 bases from J, the junction kept 0 bases outside the gene matches. This CDR3 comprises 12 residues. Germline CDR1 MNHEY, CDR2 SMNVEV (reference sequence). The CDR3 nucleotides are TGTGCCAGCAGACAGGGGGACTATGGCTACACCTTC. Its translation: CASRQGDYGYTF.

This clone was detected many times. This chain connects TRBV11-2 to TRBJ2-5, with 15 bases matching TRBD2. The CDR3 has 15 residues. CDR1 SGHAT and CDR2 FQNNGV come from the germline V gene. V shed 8 bases and J 4 bases; nucleotides not matched to a gene: 5. The CDR3 nucleotides read TGTGCCAGCGGGACTAGCGGGGGGAGAGGAGAGACCCAGTACTTC. Its translation: CASGTSGGRGETQYF.

V and J are TRBV7-2 and TRBJ1-2; 10 bases are a match to TRBD1. Germline CDR1 reads SGHTA; CDR2 reads FQGNSA. V trimming: 3 bases; J trimming: 6 bases; junction bases outside the gene matches: 4. CDR3 size: 14 residues. The CDR3 here is CASSFGQGGDGYTF. DNA for the CDR3: TGTGCCAGCAGCTTCGGACAGGGGGGGGATGGCTACACCTTC.

The chain uses TRBV7-6 and TRBJ2-5, with TRBD2 identical over 9 bases. Germline V gene lookup returns CDR1 SGHVS and CDR2 FNYEAQ. The CDR3 consists of 16 residues. The J segment lost 0 bases and the V segment lost 5 bases, leaving 7 bases of the junction unmatched. The DNA for the CDR3 is TGTGCCAGCAGCCAGCGGACTAGCGAGTACCAAGAGACCCAGTACTTC. It codes for CASSQRTSEYQETQYF.

The chain couples TRBV5-1 to TRBJ2-3; 8 bases fit TRBD2. The V gene's germline CDR1 is SGHRS and CDR2 YFSETQ. The ends lost 4 bases at V and 3 bases at J; junction bases unmatched: 7. The length of the CDR3 is 15 residues. CDR3 sequence (DNA): TGCGCCAGCAGCCAGCGGGAGACTAGGACAGATACGCAGTATTTT. Encoded protein: CASSQRETRTDTQYF.

This clone was counted ten times or more. V gene TRBV18 combines with J gene TRBJ1-5; D gene uncertain. This CDR3 contains 15 residues. The germline V and J ends were trimmed by 3 bases and 5 bases, with 14 bases remaining between them. Germline V gives CDR1 KGHSH, CDR2 LQKENI. As DNA, the CDR3 is TGTGCCAGCTCACCCGGTGCGGTACGGCATCAGCCCCAGCATTTT. This gives the protein CASSPGAVRHQPQHF.

The table lists this clone with a few counts. The chain is built from TRBV7-2 and TRBJ1-5, with 7 bases that match TRBD1. Germline V gene data show CDR1 as SGHTA and CDR2 as FQGNSA. This CDR3 is 15 amino acids long. Trimming removed 5 bases from V and 7 bases from J; junction bases left unmatched: 11. CDR3 residues: CASSPRRGMGQPQHF. CDR3 bases: TGTGCCAGCAGCCCACGCAGGGGGATGGGGCAGCCCCAGCATTTT.

The rearrangement uses TRBV27 and TRBJ2-5, with D unresolved. The CDR3 sequence is 14 residues long. Germline CDR1 MNHEY, CDR2 SMNVEV (reference sequence). The V end lost 7 bases, the J end lost 1 base, and 13 bases lay between the germline ends. DNA for the CDR3: TGTGCCAGCATGGTTCCTAACAGCCAAGAGACCCAGTACTTC. Translated, it gives CASMVPNSQETQYF.

The chain links TRBV7-2 to TRBJ2-7, with D tentatively TRBD1 (6 bases). V was shortened by 5 bases and J by 1 base, with 15 bases between the two germline ends. The germline gives CDR1 SGHTA, CDR2 FQGNSA. The length of the CDR3 is 15 residues. CDR3 region: CASSQTRGSSYEQYF. CDR3 DNA sequence: TGTGCCAGCAGCCAAACCAGGGGTAGTTCCTACGAGCAGTACTTC.